This TCR beta chain was sequenced in a study of blood T cell repertoires in COVID-19. As for the study in general: Acute-phase and convalescent COVID-19 samples originated in the United States, Italy and Spain. T cells, B-cell-depleted T cells, or PBMCs provided the cDNA or gDNA that served as material.

This clone has only a few counts. Method: immunoSEQ multiplex PCR; TCRdb's copy keeps in-frame clones and lacks some. Here the sample spans around 140,000 clones, 65% to 85% being singletons. The sample taken for sequencing was peripheral blood. The receptor was derived from a woman aged 60-70 years with acute or convalescent COVID-19.

In nucleotides, the CDR3 is TGTGCCAGCAGTCTTCTCCCCTCTCCCGGACAGGGTAACTATGGCTACACCTTC. Residues: CASSLLPSPGQGNYGYTF. The rearrangement uses TRBV28 and TRBJ1-2, with 8 bases fitting TRBD1. The germline gives CDR1 MDHEN, CDR2 SYDVKM. The CDR3 covers 18 residues. Unmatched junction bases numbered 15, after V lost 5 bases and J lost 1 base.